A single T cell receptor (beta chain) is shown here with its context. The antigen is undetermined. These data come from a study of graft-versus-host responses after intestinal transplantation. Study summary: Every transplant recipient was induced with anti-thymocyte globulin, then maintained on tacrolimus and steroids for two to four years.

TCRdb keeps only in-frame clones here, not all; method: immunoSEQ multiplex PCR. The table includes about 93,000 clones, over 85% detected once. The trim removed 1 base at V and 7 bases at J, leaving 8 bases unmatched. The CDR3 runs to 16 residues. CDR1 SGHTA and CDR2 FQGTGA come from the germline V gene. V gene TRBV7-3 combines with J gene TRBJ2-1; TRBD2 matches at 9 bases. This sequence originates from a human donor who received an intestinal transplant. The sample was unstimulated CD8+ T cells sorted from spleen or lymph node cells, taken before intestinal transplant. The CDR3 here is CASSLMGGLASNEQFF. The CDR3 DNA follows: TGTGCCAGCAGCTTAATGGGAGGACTAGCGTCAAATGAGCAGTTCTTC.